This is a list of T cell receptor beta chains from one sample in a study of OX40 agonist ivuxolimab in advanced cancers. Produced via immunoSEQ multiplex PCR; TCRdb's table is partial and in-frame only. The sample lists 86,000 or so clones, almost 95% seen once, with 2.8% in the top ten. The sample consisted of CD4+ or CD8+ T cells sorted from blood, taken in a trial of the OX40 agonist ivuxolimab. The receptors were sampled from an adult with an advanced solid tumor such as melanoma, head and neck, liver or kidney cancer. Each CDR3 is given with its conserved first and last residue. The order of the fields is D gene, clone size, V gene, J gene, CDR3 protein, CDR3 DNA. D genes are given only for firm matches. Not every row has a clone size; where given, it reads once, few, many or a size class.

D: NA; size: NA; V: TRBV19; J: TRBJ2-2; CDR3: CASSIEAGNTGELFF; DNA: TGTGCCAGTAGTATAGAGGCGGGGAACACCGGGGAGCTGTTTTTT
D: NA; size: NA; V: TRBV4-1; J: TRBJ1-5; CDR3: CASSQGSGGMRSNQPQHF; DNA: TGCGCCAGCAGCCAAGGATCTGGGGGAATGAGGAGCAATCAGCCCCAGCATTTT
D: NA; size: NA; V: TRBV18; J: TRBJ1-1; CDR3: CASSPEVAAMNTEAFF; DNA: TGTGCCAGCTCACCCGAGGTGGCAGCCATGAACACTGAAGCTTTCTTT
D: TRBD1; size: NA; V: TRBV23-1; J: TRBJ1-6; CDR3: CASRTGRNSPLHF; DNA: TGCGCCAGTAGGACAGGGCGAAATTCACCCCTCCACTTT
D: NA; size: once; V: TRBV6-5; J: TRBJ2-3; CDR3: CASSYSWAGPDTQYF; DNA: TGTGCCAGCAGTTACTCGTGGGCTGGACCAGATACGCAGTATTTT
D: NA; size: NA; V: TRBV6-1; J: TRBJ1-4; CDR3: CASRSRGNEKLFF; DNA: TGTGCCAGCCGGTCGAGGGGTAATGAAAAACTGTTTTTT
D: NA; size: few; V: TRBV4-1; J: TRBJ2-1; CDR3: CASSQEGLPYNEQFF; DNA: TGCGCCAGCAGCCAAGAGGGACTCCCTTACAATGAGCAGTTCTTC
D: NA; size: NA; V: TRBV15; J: TRBJ2-7; CDR3: CATSSGTPTYEQYF; DNA: TGTGCCACCAGCAGCGGGACGCCAACCTACGAGCAGTACTTC
D: NA; size: once; V: TRBV11-2; J: TRBJ2-7; CDR3: CASSATVLREQYF; DNA: TGTGCCAGCAGCGCGACAGTCCTTCGGGAGCAGTACTTC
D: TRBD1; size: NA; V: TRBV5-4; J: TRBJ2-5; CDR3: CASSGRTGTGETQYF; DNA: TGTGCCAGCAGCGGCAGGACAGGAACCGGAGAGACCCAGTACTTC
D: NA; size: once; V: TRBV12-5; J: TRBJ2-1; CDR3: CASGLEGGTSYNEQFF; DNA: TGTGCTAGTGGTTTGGAGGGGGGGACCTCCTACAATGAGCAGTTCTTC
D: NA; size: NA; V: TRBV9; J: TRBJ1-2; CDR3: CASSPVAAGYGYTF; DNA: TGTGCCAGCAGCCCAGTGGCGGCGGGCTATGGCTACACCTTC
D: NA; size: NA; V: TRBV6-1; J: TRBJ2-1; CDR3: CASAGFSPSGQFF; DNA: TGTGCCAGCGCGGGATTTAGCCCCTCCGGGCAGTTCTTC
D: NA; size: NA; V: TRBV19; J: TRBJ1-6; CDR3: CASSIGYGDYNSPLHF; DNA: TGTGCCAGTAGTATTGGTTATGGGGACTACAATTCACCCCTCCACTTT
D: TRBD1; size: NA; V: TRBV2; J: TRBJ1-4; CDR3: CASSPDRGGGELFF; DNA: TGTGCCAGCAGTCCGGACAGGGGGGGCGGTGAACTGTTTTTT
D: TRBD1; size: NA; V: TRBV30; J: TRBJ2-7; CDR3: CAWSVGTGAYEQYF; DNA: TGTGCCTGGAGTGTTGGGACAGGAGCCTACGAGCAGTACTTC
D: NA; size: NA; V: TRBV2; J: TRBJ2-1; CDR3: CASSYHNEQFF; DNA: TGTGCCAGCAGTTACCACAATGAGCAGTTCTTC
D: NA; size: NA; V: TRBV18; J: TRBJ1-3; CDR3: CASSPMAGFAGNTIYF; DNA: TGTGCCAGCTCCCCGATGGCGGGATTCGCTGGAAACACCATATATTTT
D: TRBD1; size: NA; V: TRBV5-1; J: TRBJ1-2; CDR3: CASSLVQGDYGYTF; DNA: TGCGCCAGCAGCTTGGTCCAGGGGGACTATGGCTACACCTTC
D: NA; size: NA; V: TRBV5-1; J: TRBJ1-1; CDR3: CASARGGGDTEAFF; DNA: TGCGCCAGCGCCCGGGGAGGGGGAGACACTGAAGCTTTCTTT
D: NA; size: NA; V: TRBV5-1; J: TRBJ2-6; CDR3: CASSSGGGANVLTF; DNA: TGCGCCAGCAGCTCCGGAGGTGGGGCCAACGTCCTGACTTTC
D: NA; size: NA; V: TRBV5-1; J: TRBJ1-6; CDR3: CASSLGQGPSSYNSPLHF; DNA: TGCGCCAGCAGCTTGGGGCAGGGGCCCAGCTCCTATAATTCACCCCTCCACTTT
D: NA; size: NA; V: TRBV6-6; J: TRBJ1-4; CDR3: CASSYSMGEKLFF; DNA: TGTGCCAGCAGTTACTCGATGGGTGAAAAACTGTTTTTT
D: NA; size: NA; V: TRBV2; J: TRBJ2-2; CDR3: CASSGSSGADTGELFF; DNA: TGTGCCAGCAGTGGAAGCTCTGGGGCGGACACCGGGGAGCTGTTTTTT
D: TRBD2; size: NA; V: TRBV27; J: TRBJ2-2; CDR3: CASSLGLAAGELFF; DNA: TGTGCCAGCAGTCTCGGACTAGCGGCCGGGGAGCTGTTTTTT
D: NA; size: NA; V: TRBV5-1; J: TRBJ1-5; CDR3: CASSLQGQPQHF; DNA: TGTGCCAGCAGCTTACAGGGACAGCCCCAGCATTTT
D: NA; size: NA; V: TRBV10-1; J: TRBJ2-5; CDR3: CASSGAQQGTQYF; DNA: TGCGCCAGCAGTGGGGCCCAGCAGGGGACCCAGTACTTC
D: NA; size: NA; V: TRBV5-6; J: TRBJ1-4; CDR3: CASSLGTGYNEKLFF; DNA: TGTGCCAGCAGCTTGGGTACAGGCTATAATGAAAAACTGTTTTTT